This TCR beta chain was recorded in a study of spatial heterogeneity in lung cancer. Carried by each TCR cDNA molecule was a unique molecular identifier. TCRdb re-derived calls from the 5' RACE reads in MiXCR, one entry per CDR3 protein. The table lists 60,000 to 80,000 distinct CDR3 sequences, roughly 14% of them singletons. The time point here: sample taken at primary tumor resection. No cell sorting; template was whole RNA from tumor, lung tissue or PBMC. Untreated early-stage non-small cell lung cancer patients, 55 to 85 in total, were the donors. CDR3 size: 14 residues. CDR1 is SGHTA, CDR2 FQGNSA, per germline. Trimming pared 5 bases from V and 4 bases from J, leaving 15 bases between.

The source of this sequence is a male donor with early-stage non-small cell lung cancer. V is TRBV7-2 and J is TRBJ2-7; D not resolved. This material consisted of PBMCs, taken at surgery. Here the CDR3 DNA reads TGTGCCAGCAGCCTACCAGCACCCGTTTACGAGCAGTACTTC. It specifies CASSLPAPVYEQYF.